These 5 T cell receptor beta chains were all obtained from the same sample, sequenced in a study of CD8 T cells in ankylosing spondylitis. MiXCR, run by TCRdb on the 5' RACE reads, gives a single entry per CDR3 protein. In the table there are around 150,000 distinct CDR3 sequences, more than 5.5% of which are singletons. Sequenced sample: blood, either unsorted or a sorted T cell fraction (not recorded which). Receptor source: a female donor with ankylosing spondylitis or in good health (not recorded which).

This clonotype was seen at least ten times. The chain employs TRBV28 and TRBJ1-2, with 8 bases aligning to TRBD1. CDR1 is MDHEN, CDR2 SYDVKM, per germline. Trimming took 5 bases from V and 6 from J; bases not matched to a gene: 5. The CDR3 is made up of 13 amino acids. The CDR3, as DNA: TGTGCCAGCAGTCAGGGGGCGGTCGATGGCTACACCTTC. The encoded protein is CASSQGAVDGYTF.

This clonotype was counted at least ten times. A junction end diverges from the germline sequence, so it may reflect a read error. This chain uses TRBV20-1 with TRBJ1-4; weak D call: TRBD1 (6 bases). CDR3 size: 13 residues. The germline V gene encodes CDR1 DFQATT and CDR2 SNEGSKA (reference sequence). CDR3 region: CSALGQLEEGGLF. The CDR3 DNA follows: TGCAGTGCTTTAGGACAGCTGGAGGAGGGGGGTTTATTT.

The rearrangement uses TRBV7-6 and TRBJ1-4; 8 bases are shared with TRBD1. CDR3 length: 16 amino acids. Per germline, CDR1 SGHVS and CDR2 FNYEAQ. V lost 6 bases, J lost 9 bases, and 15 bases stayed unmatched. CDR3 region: CASSFLSGTGLKKLFF. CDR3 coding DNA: TGTGCCAGCAGTTTTCTATCCGGGACAGGCCTGAAAAAACTGTTTTTT.

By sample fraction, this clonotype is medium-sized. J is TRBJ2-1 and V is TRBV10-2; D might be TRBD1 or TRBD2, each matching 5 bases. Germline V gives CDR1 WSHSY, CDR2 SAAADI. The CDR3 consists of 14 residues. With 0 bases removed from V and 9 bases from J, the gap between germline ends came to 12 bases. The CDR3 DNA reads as TGCGCCAGCAGTGAGTCGGTCGGGGCCAGTGAGCAGTTCTTC. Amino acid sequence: CASSESVGASEQFF.

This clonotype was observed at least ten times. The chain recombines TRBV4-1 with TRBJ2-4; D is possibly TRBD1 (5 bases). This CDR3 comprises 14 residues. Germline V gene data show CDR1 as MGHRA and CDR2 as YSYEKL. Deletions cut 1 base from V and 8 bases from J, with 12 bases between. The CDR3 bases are TGCGCCAGCAGCCAAGTAAGGGGTTCGGACATTCAGTACTTC. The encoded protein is CASSQVRGSDIQYF.